This TCR beta chain stems from a study of early T cells in non-severe SARS-CoV-2 infection. Study information: Sequenced material consisted of bulk RNA (from unsorted whole blood), and chains were unpaired.

Unique molecular identifiers were attached to individual cDNA molecules. TCRdb re-derived calls from the 5' RACE reads in MiXCR, one entry per CDR3 protein. The sample includes about 48,000 distinct CDR3 sequences, 7.7% of them seen just once. V was cut by 0 bases and J by 3 bases, with 7 bases left in between. CDR1 LGHNA and CDR2 YSLEER come from the germline V gene. This CDR3 contains 14 residues. Sequencing was done on a sample of whole blood. This clonotype originated in an adult who was a healthcare worker with PCR-confirmed SARS-CoV-2 infection or an uninfected control (not recorded which). This rearrangement joins TRBV4-3 to TRBJ2-3; D remains unclear. The CDR3 sequence: CASSQEWGTDTQYF. In DNA form, the CDR3 reads TGCGCCAGCAGCCAAGAATGGGGTACAGATACGCAGTATTTT.